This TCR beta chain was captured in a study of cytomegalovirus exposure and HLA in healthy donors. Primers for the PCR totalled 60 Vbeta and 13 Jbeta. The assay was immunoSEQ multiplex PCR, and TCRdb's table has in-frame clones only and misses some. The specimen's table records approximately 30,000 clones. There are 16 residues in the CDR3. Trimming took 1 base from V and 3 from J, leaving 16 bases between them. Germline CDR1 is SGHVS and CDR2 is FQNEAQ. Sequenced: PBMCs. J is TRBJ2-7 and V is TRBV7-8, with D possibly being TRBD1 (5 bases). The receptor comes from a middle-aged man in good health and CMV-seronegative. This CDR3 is CASSLEAGKGVYEQYF. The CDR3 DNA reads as TGTGCCAGCAGCTTAGAGGCAGGGAAAGGGGTCTACGAGCAGTACTTC.